This TCR beta chain was sequenced in a study of cytomegalovirus exposure and HLA in healthy donors. As to this clone: The antigen is not known.

There are 15 residues in the CDR3. CDR1 is MDHEN, CDR2 SYDVKM, per germline. The ends lost 5 bases at V and 6 bases at J; junction bases unmatched: 5. Here immunoSEQ multiplex PCR was the method, and the copy in TCRdb shows in-frame clones only, minus some. The sample holds under 250,000 clones, about 81% seen once. Points from the study as a whole: The study designated over 150 TCR beta chains cytomegalovirus-associated. In a later analysis, first-cohort TCR clusters were found to tend to co-occur in the roughly 120 validation repertoires.

The receptor was derived from a woman in her twenties or thirties in good health and CMV-seronegative. The V call is TRBV28, the J call TRBJ1-6; 9 bases are shared with TRBD1. Sequencing was done on a sample of PBMCs. CDR3 nucleotides: TGTGCCAGCAGTGGCAAGACAGGGGGTAATTCACCCCTCCACTTT. This sequence encodes CASSGKTGGNSPLHF.